This T cell receptor (beta chain) was identified during a study of blood T cell repertoires in COVID-19. Study background: Acute-phase and convalescent COVID-19 samples originated in the United States, Italy and Spain. PBMCs, B-cell-depleted T cells, or T cells were the source of the cDNA or gDNA that made up the material.

The protocol was immunoSEQ multiplex PCR, while the TCRdb copy is restricted to in-frame clones and leaves out a portion. This table has about 170,000 clones, approximately 84% appearing once. Participants, roughly 18 to 100 years old, spanned around 25 US areas. The receptor was derived from a woman in her forties or fifties who had recovered from COVID-19. Specimen: PBMCs or T cells enriched from blood (not recorded which).

The CDR3 coding sequence is TGTGCCAGCAGGGAGACGTTTGCCCTATACGAGCAGTACTTC. This sequence encodes CASRETFALYEQYF. This sequence joins TRBV28 and TRBJ2-7; D call uncertain. Germline assignment: CDR1 MDHEN and CDR2 SYDVKM. Trimming took 6 bases from V and 4 from J, leaving 16 bases between them. The CDR3 covers 14 residues.